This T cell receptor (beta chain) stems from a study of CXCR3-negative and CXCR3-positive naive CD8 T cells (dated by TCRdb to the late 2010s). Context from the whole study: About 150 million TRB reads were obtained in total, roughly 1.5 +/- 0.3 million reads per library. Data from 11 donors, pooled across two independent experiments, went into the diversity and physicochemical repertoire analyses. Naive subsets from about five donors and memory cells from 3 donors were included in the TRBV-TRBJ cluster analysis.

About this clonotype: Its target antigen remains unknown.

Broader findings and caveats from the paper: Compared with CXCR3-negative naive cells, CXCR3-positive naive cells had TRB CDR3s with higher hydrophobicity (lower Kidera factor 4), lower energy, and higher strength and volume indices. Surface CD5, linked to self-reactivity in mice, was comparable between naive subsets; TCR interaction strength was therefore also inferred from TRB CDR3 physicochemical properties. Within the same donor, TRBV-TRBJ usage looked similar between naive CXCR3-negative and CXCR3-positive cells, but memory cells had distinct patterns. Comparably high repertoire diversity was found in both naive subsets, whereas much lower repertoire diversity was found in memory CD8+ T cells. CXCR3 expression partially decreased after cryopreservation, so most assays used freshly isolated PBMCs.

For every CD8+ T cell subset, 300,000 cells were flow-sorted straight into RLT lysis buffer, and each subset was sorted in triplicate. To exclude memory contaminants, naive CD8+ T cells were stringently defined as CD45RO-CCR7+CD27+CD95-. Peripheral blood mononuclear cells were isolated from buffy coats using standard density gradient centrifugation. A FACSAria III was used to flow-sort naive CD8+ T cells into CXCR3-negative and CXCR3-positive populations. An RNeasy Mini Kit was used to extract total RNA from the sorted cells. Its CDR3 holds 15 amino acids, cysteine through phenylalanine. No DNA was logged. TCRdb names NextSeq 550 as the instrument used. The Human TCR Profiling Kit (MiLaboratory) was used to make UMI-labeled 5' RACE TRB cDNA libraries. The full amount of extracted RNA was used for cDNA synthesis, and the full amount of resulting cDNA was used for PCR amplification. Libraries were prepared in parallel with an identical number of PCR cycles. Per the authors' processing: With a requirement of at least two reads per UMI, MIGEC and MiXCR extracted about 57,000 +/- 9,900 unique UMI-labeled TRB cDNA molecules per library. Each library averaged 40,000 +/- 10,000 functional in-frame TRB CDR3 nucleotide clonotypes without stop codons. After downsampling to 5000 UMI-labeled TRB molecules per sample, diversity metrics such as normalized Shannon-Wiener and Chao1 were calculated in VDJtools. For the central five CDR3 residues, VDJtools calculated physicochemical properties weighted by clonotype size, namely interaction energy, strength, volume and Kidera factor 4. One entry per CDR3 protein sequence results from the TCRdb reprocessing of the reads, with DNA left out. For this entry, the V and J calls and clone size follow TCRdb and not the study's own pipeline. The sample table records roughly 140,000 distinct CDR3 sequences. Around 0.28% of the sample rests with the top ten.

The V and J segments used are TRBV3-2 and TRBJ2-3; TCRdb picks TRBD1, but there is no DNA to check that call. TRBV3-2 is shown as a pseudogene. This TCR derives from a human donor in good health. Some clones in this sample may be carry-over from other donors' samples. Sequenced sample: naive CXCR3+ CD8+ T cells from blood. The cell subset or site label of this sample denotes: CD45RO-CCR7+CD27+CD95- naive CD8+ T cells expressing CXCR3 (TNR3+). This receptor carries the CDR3 CASSSHGTAEDTQYF.